This TCR beta chain is drawn from a study of post-analysis software for immune sequencing data. This clonotype was seen only a few times. Carried by the TCR beta cDNA libraries were unique molecular identifiers. MiXCR, run by TCRdb on the PCR reads, gives a single entry per CDR3 protein. The sample has about 540,000 distinct CDR3 sequences, approximately 31% seen once. The sequenced sample was blood. The receptor comes from a girl aged 2-17 years with multiple sclerosis.

The CDR3 reads CASSLRGLGYEQYF. The CDR3 DNA is TGTGCCAGCAGTTTACGGGGGCTGGGGTACGAGCAGTACTTC. The chain links TRBV27 to TRBJ2-7; D may match TRBD1 or TRBD2 (6 bases each). This CDR3 region has 14 residues. Per germline, CDR1 MNHEY and CDR2 SMNVEV (reference sequence). V lost 2 bases to trimming and J lost 4 bases, with 12 bases between them.